This passage covers 17 T cell receptor beta chains from one sample sequenced in a study of blood T cell repertoires in COVID-19. This table comes from immunoSEQ multiplex PCR, and its TCRdb copy is limited to in-frame clones, with some not included. The table records 200,000 to 250,000 clones, about 85% of them present only once. What was sequenced was peripheral blood. Receptor source: a man in his late teens or twenties with active or convalescent COVID-19.

The genes are TRBV15 and TRBJ2-4; 9 bases are shared with TRBD2. With 0 bases clipped from V and 3 bases from J, the junction kept 12 bases outside the gene matches. Germline lookup yields CDR1 LNHNV and CDR2 YYDKDF (reference sequence). This CDR3 comprises 19 residues. The CDR3 nucleotides read TGTGCCACCAGCAGAGATGTCCGCCCCCAGCGGGAGGACAAAAACATTCAGTACTTC. As protein: CATSRDVRPQREDKNIQYF.

The genes are TRBV3-1 (or the pseudogene TRBV3-2) and TRBJ2-7; 9 bases map to TRBD1. In germline, CDR1 is LGHDT, CDR2 YNNKEL (reference sequence). V shed 3 bases, J shed 6 bases, and the junction held 9 bases outside the gene matches. This CDR3 is built from 15 residues. The CDR3 region has the DNA TGTGCCAGCAGCCAGCCCGGGACAGGGCCAACCGAGCAGTACTTC. It encodes CASSQPGTGPTEQYF.

The genes are TRBV6-2 or TRBV6-3 and TRBJ2-3; TRBD2 matches at 8 bases. CDR1 is MNHEY, CDR2 SVGEGT, per germline. Trimming at V came to 5 bases and at J to 2 bases, leaving 6 bases not matched to a gene. The CDR3 has 15 amino acids. In DNA, the CDR3 is TGTGCCAGCAGTAGCGCACTAGCGGACACAGATACGCAGTATTTT. It specifies CASSSALADTDTQYF.

The genes are TRBV15 and TRBJ1-6; 11 bases are shared with TRBD1. CDR1 and CDR2 (germline): LNHNV, YYDKDF (reference sequence). After removal of 5 bases from V and 9 bases from J, the junction contained 6 bases not matched to a gene. The CDR3 has 15 amino acids. The CDR3 loop reads CATSSRTGGVSPLHF. CDR3 bases: TGTGCCACCAGCTCCAGGACAGGGGGCGTTTCACCCCTCCACTTT.

The chain employs TRBV19 and TRBJ2-5; maybe TRBD2 (5 bases). The CDR3 contains 13 residues. Between the trimmed V and J ends, which lost 3 bases and 6 bases, there was a span of 11 bases. Germline V gives CDR1 LNHDA, CDR2 SQIVND (reference sequence). The CDR3 is CASSIGELKTQYF. The CDR3 region has the DNA TGTGCCAGTAGTATCGGGGAACTAAAGACCCAGTACTTC. Full variable domain (remainder filled in from reference TRBV19 and TRBJ2-5): DGGITQSPKYLFRKEGQNVTLSCEQNLNHDAMYWYRQDPGQGLRLIYYSQIVNDFQKGDIAEGYSVSREKKESFPLTVTSAQKNPTAFYLCASSIGELKTQYFGPGTRLLVL.

V usage is TRBV30 and J usage is TRBJ1-1; TRBD1 matches 11 bases. Per the germline V gene, CDR1 is GTSNPN and CDR2 is SVGIG (reference sequence). J lost 1 base, V lost 3 bases, and 7 bases had no gene match. The CDR3 has 16 residues. CDR3 sequence reads: CAWRKDRGRRNTEAFF. CDR3 nucleotide sequence: TGTGCCTGGAGAAAGGACAGGGGGCGTCGGAACACTGAAGCTTTCTTT.

CDR3: CASSVAPWAALDEKLFF. The CDR3 DNA reads TGTGCCAGCAGCGTAGCTCCTTGGGCTGCCCTCGATGAAAAACTGTTTTTT. V gene TRBV9 combines with J gene TRBJ1-4; no definite D call. Between the trimmed V and J ends, which lost 0 bases and 6 bases, there was a span of 18 bases. CDR1 and CDR2 (germline): SGDLS, YYNGEE. This CDR3 spans 17 amino acids.

The rearrangement joins TRBV30 to TRBJ2-5; 8 bases line up with TRBD2. Germline loops: CDR1 GTSNPN, CDR2 SVGIG (reference sequence). J was trimmed by 2 bases and V by 7 bases; bases with no gene match: 9. This CDR3 has 14 amino acids. The CDR3 DNA follows: TGTGCCTTATCCGGGGGGGCGCGGCAAGAGACCCAGTACTTC. Translation gives CALSGGARQETQYF.

The rearrangement links TRBV4-1 to TRBJ1-5, with unresolved D. In germline, CDR1 is MGHRA, CDR2 YSYEKL. This CDR3 spans 17 amino acids. V was clipped by 4 bases and J by 0 bases, with 16 bases between them. CDR3 in DNA: TGCGCCAGCAGCCCGGGTGTGGCATTCGATAGCAATCAGCCCCAGCATTTT. Amino acids: CASSPGVAFDSNQPQHF.

The V and J genes are TRBV9 and TRBJ1-1, with 7 bases identical to TRBD1. The CDR3 runs to 16 residues. Germline assignment: CDR1 SGDLS and CDR2 YYNGEE. The J segment lost 1 base and the V segment lost 0 bases, leaving 6 bases of the junction unmatched. CDR3 sequence (DNA): TGTGCCAGCAGCGTAGATCCCGGGACAGCGAACACTGAAGCTTTCTTT. Translation gives CASSVDPGTANTEAFF.

The chain is built from TRBV5-1 and TRBJ2-3; TRBD1 matches 7 bases. This CDR3 spans 15 amino acids. Germline V gene sequence: CDR1 SGHRS, CDR2 YFSETQ. After removal of 6 bases from V and 0 bases from J, the junction contained 7 bases not matched to a gene. The DNA for the CDR3 is TGCGCCAGCACCCGACAGGGAGATAGCACAGATACGCAGTATTTT. This translates into CASTRQGDSTDTQYF.

The rearrangement joins TRBV6-5 to TRBJ1-1, with D perhaps matching TRBD1 (6 bases). From germline, CDR1 is MNHEY and CDR2 SVGAGI. Trimming removed 2 bases at V and 10 bases at J, with 17 bases between. The length of the CDR3 is 14 residues. The CDR3 sequence is CASSYLQVGGGAFF. The DNA for the CDR3 is TGTGCCAGCAGTTACCTCCAAGTAGGGGGTGGAGCTTTCTTT.

V gene TRBV2 combines with J gene TRBJ1-4; D is unresolved. V lost 10 bases to trimming and J lost 0 bases, with 9 bases between them. The germline CDR1 and CDR2 sequences are SNHLY and FYNNEI. This CDR3 has 13 residues. CDR3 region: CATFRATNEKLFF. CDR3 nucleotides: TGTGCCACCTTTCGTGCAACTAATGAAAAACTGTTTTTT.

The CDR3 bases are TGCGCCAGCAGCTTGCTCACAGGGGCAGATACGCAGTATTTT. Protein: CASSLLTGADTQYF. The rearrangement uses TRBV5-1 and TRBJ2-3; 7 bases map to TRBD1. This CDR3 contains 14 residues. CDR1 is SGHRS and CDR2 is YFSETQ in the germline V gene. V lost 1 base and J lost 4; bases outside the gene matches: 3.

This clone was counted once. V gene TRBV5-4 combines with J gene TRBJ1-1; possible D gene TRBD1, 5 bases. The CDR3 consists of 16 residues. V was shortened by 6 bases and J by 3 bases, with 21 bases between the two germline ends. Germline CDR1 SGHNT, CDR2 YYREEE (reference sequence). As DNA, the CDR3 is TGTGCCAGCACCCAGGGAGGGTGGAGGACGGACACTGAAGCTTTCTTT. Amino acids: CASTQGGWRTDTEAFF.

This rearrangement joins TRBV25-1 to TRBJ1-4, with D uncertain. The germline V gene encodes CDR1 MGHDK and CDR2 SYGVNS. The CDR3 is 17 residues long. Trimming left V 0 bases short and J 3 bases short, with 14 bases between. For the CDR3, the DNA is TGTGCCAGCAGTGAATATGCCCCGTTGGCGGCTAATGAAAAACTGTTTTTT. This codes for CASSEYAPLAANEKLFF.

This clone was seen more than once but under ten times. In nucleotides, the CDR3 is TGCAGCACCGGGACAGCCTTTGGAGGCGAGCAGTACTTC. Translation: CSTGTAFGGEQYF. This chain connects TRBV29-1 to TRBJ2-7, with TRBD1 matching over 7 bases. V dropped 8 bases and J dropped 6; count of bases not matched to a gene: 13. CDR1 SQVTM and CDR2 ANQGSEA come from the germline V gene. This CDR3 has 13 residues.